This is a list of T cell receptor beta chains from one sample in a study of response to subunit inactivated influenza vaccine. Each CDR3 protein gets one entry after TCRdb re-called the RT-PCR reads with MiXCR. The sample carries over 750,000 distinct CDR3 sequences, less than 25% recorded once. Sequenced here: PBMCs from blood, sampled less than 6 days after vaccination. The receptors were gathered from a man aged 50-60 years who received an inactivated influenza vaccine. Each CDR3 is given with its conserved first and last residue. The D gene is left open where the match is weak. Size values are once, few and many counts, or a class for expanded clones, and some rows have none.

D | size | J | V | CDR3 | DNA
TRBD1 | - | TRBJ2-7 | TRBV20-1 | CSARTGTGLHEQYF | TGCAGTGCTAGGACCGGGACAGGGTTACACGAGCAGTACTTC
TRBD1 | - | TRBJ1-2 | TRBV7-8 | CASSLVRDRGGYTF | TGTGCCAGCAGCTTAGTCCGGGACAGGGGCGGCTACACCTTC
- | - | TRBJ2-7 | TRBV4-3 | CASSQTTDYEQYF | TGCGCCAGCAGCCAGACCACAGACTACGAGCAGTACTTC
TRBD2 | few | TRBJ2-7 | TRBV20-1 | CSARETSGGAYYEQYF | TGCAGTGCTCGAGAGACTAGCGGGGGGGCTTACTACGAGCAGTACTTC
- | - | TRBJ2-7 | TRBV20-1 | CSASQEGAVYEQYF | TGCAGTGCTAGTCAGGAGGGGGCAGTGTACGAGCAGTACTTC
TRBD1 | - | TRBJ2-3 | TRBV5-1 | CASSLGQGALPHTDTQYF | TGCGCCAGCAGCTTGGGTCAGGGGGCTCTCCCCCACACAGATACGCAGTATTTT
- | - | TRBJ1-2 | TRBV5-1 | CASSLSAELYGYTF | TGCGCCAGCAGCTTGAGTGCGGAACTTTATGGCTACACCTTC
TRBD1 | few | TRBJ2-5 | TRBV7-9 | CASSSPGTELKETQYF | TGTGCCAGCAGCTCGCCCGGGACAGAGCTAAAAGAGACCCAGTACTTC
- | - | TRBJ2-1 | TRBV14 | CASSPLGGGYEQFF | TGTGCCAGCAGCCCTCTCGGCGGGGGCTATGAGCAGTTCTTC
- | - | TRBJ1-2 | TRBV5-1 | CASSLETNRHGYTF | TGCGCCAGCAGCCTCGAGACGAACAGGCATGGCTACACCTTC
- | - | TRBJ1-6 | TRBV6-1 | CASSRTGTSPLHF | TGTGCCAGCAGTCGTACAGGGACTTCACCCCTCCACTTT
TRBD2 | few | TRBJ2-1 | TRBV5-1 | CASSLASAGDYNEQFF | TGCGCCAGCAGCTTGGCCAGCGCGGGGGATTACAATGAGCAGTTCTTC
TRBD1 | many | TRBJ1-2 | TRBV5-5 | CASSPQGQNYGYTF | TGTGCCAGCAGCCCACAGGGGCAAAACTATGGCTACACCTTC
TRBD1 | - | TRBJ1-2 | TRBV11-2 | CASSLIRDSNYGYTF | TGTGCCAGCAGCCTTATCCGGGACAGCAACTATGGCTACACCTTC
- | - | TRBJ1-2 | TRBV7-9 | CASSLLRQTEYGYTF | TGTGCCAGCAGCTTATTGAGACAGACCGAGTATGGCTACACCTTC
- | many | TRBJ2-2 | TRBV5-6 | CASSLLVNTGELFF | TGTGCCAGCAGCTTGCTAGTTAACACCGGGGAGCTGTTTTTT
- | few | TRBJ2-7 | TRBV18 | CASSSPTLQYEQYF | TGTGCCAGCTCATCACCGACACTCCAATACGAGCAGTACTTC
- | few | TRBJ2-3 | TRBV7-8 | CASSLIGMATSTDTQYF | TGTGCCAGCAGCCTAATAGGGATGGCTACTAGCACAGATACGCAGTATTTT
- | - | TRBJ2-3 | TRBV9 | CASSAVADTQYF | TGTGCCAGCAGCGCCGTAGCGGATACGCAGTATTTT
- | few | TRBJ2-6 | TRBV6-1 | CASTESSGANVLTF | TGTGCCAGCACGGAGTCCTCTGGGGCCAACGTCCTGACTTTC
TRBD2 | few | TRBJ2-3 | TRBV9 | CASSATLTSEDTQYF | TGTGCCAGCAGCGCGACCCTGACTAGCGAGGATACGCAGTATTTT
- | few | TRBJ2-2 | TRBV4-2 | CASSQESVTGELFF | TGTGCCAGCAGCCAAGAAAGCGTCACCGGGGAGCTGTTTTTT
TRBD1 | few | TRBJ2-5 | TRBV5-1 | CASSIQGAKETQYF | TGCGCCAGCAGCATTCAGGGGGCGAAGGAGACCCAGTACTTC
- | - | TRBJ2-2 | TRBV12-3/TRBV12-4 | CASSFGFKNTGELFF | TGTGCCAGCAGTTTTGGTTTCAAGAACACCGGGGAGCTGTTTTTT
- | many | TRBJ2-5 | TRBV5-1 | CASTPPISGSGREETQYF | TGCGCCAGCACCCCTCCAATTTCAGGTTCTGGGAGAGAAGAGACCCAGTACTTC
- | few | TRBJ2-7 | TRBV10-3 | CAISDNYTYEQYF | TGTGCCATCAGTGATAACTATACTTACGAGCAGTACTTC
- | few | TRBJ1-2 | TRBV12-3/TRBV12-4 | CASSLLPDDYGYTF | TGTGCCAGCAGTTTATTGCCGGATGACTATGGCTACACCTTC
TRBD2 | - | TRBJ2-1 | TRBV6-5 | CASSYSMGEGLGGSNEQFF | TGTGCCAGCAGTTACAGTATGGGCGAAGGACTAGGCGGTTCCAATGAGCAGTTCTTC
- | many | TRBJ2-3 | TRBV9 | CASSVVRTDTQYF | TGTGCCAGCAGCGTAGTCAGGACGGATACGCAGTATTTT
- | few | TRBJ2-4 | TRBV24-1 | CATSDPQGSAKNIQYF | TGTGCCACCAGTGACCCACAGGGATCAGCCAAAAACATTCAGTACTTC
- | few | TRBJ2-7 | TRBV10-3 | CAISGLGEQYF | TGTGCCATCAGTGGGTTGGGCGAGCAGTACTTC
- | - | TRBJ2-2 | TRBV7-9 | CASSLFPDGELFF | TGTGCCAGCAGCTTATTCCCAGACGGGGAGCTGTTTTTT
TRBD2 | - | TRBJ2-1 | TRBV7-2 | CASSLDGGRAYNEQFF | TGTGCCAGCAGCTTAGATGGCGGGAGGGCCTATAATGAGCAGTTCTTC
TRBD1 | - | TRBJ2-7 | TRBV10-3 | CAISSSGQSYEQYF | TGTGCCATCAGTAGCTCGGGACAGTCCTACGAGCAGTACTTC
TRBD2 | many | TRBJ2-4 | TRBV20-1 | CSARARLAGGLIAKNIQYF | TGCAGTGCTCGCGCCCGACTAGCGGGAGGATTAATAGCCAAAAACATTCAGTACTTC
TRBD2 | few | TRBJ2-1 | TRBV20-1 | CSASGTSGRTVNEQFF | TGCAGTGCTAGTGGGACTAGCGGGAGAACCGTGAATGAGCAGTTCTTC
TRBD1 | many | TRBJ1-2 | TRBV6-1 | CASSLRDRGYGYTF | TGTGCCAGCAGCCTCCGGGACAGGGGTTATGGCTACACCTTC
TRBD1 | - | TRBJ2-2 | TRBV4-3 | CASSQLQGANTGELFF | TGCGCCAGCAGCCAACTACAGGGGGCGAACACCGGGGAGCTGTTTTTT
TRBD2 | - | TRBJ2-1 | TRBV29-1 | CSVEGVGGWNEQFF | TGCAGCGTTGAAGGGGTGGGAGGGTGGAATGAGCAGTTCTTC